The sample holds a few counts of the clone carrying this TCR beta chain. This sample was taken from a study of blood T cell repertoires in COVID-19. Across the whole study: The origin of the acute and convalescent COVID-19 samples was the United States, Italy and Spain. PBMCs, B-cell-depleted T cells, or T cells were the source of the cDNA or gDNA that made up the material.

As handled by the study authors: The assay estimated nucleated cells by amplifying reference gene primers. Produced via immunoSEQ multiplex PCR; TCRdb's table is partial and in-frame only. V, J and clone size are taken as reported in that table, and D and trimming were inferred from the DNA itself. In the table there are approximately 110,000 clones, around 66% of which are singletons. The germline V and J ends were trimmed by 6 bases and 7 bases, with 19 bases remaining between them. Germline V gives CDR1 SEHNR, CDR2 FQNEAQ (reference sequence). The CDR3 has 15 amino acids. The source of this sequence is a man older than 75 with acute or convalescent COVID-19. The rearrangement uses TRBV7-9 and TRBJ1-3; weak D call: TRBD1 (5 bases). Sequenced: peripheral blood. Written as DNA, the CDR3 is TGTGCCAGCAGGGCCCGGGACTCAACCGCGAACACCATATATTTT. Amino acids: CASRARDSTANTIYF.